Shown below are 25 T cell receptor beta chains from a single sample sequenced in a study of blood T cells in healthy people across ages (dated by TCRdb to 2013 to 2016). The library was generated by 5' RACE. Sequenced using an Illumina HiSeq 2500. A second about 6 to 11 cycle PCR used a sample-barcoded 5' primer and a J-beta primer mix. Starting from the raw public reads, TCRdb applied fastp trimming at Q25, assembled clones with MiXCR and retained in-frame beta chains. Rows merge per CDR3 protein into single entries with the most common DNA and genes. This sample is represented by around 1.5 million distinct CDR3 sequences; 59% of them were singletons. Approximately 7% of the sample is held by the ten biggest clonotypes. Material for sequencing was blood. All receptors derive from a man aged 18 to 29 in good health.

The V gene is TRBV7-6, the J gene TRBJ2-6; D remains unclear. Trimming shortened V by 4 bases and J by 6 bases, and 10 bases separated the two germline ends. Looked up from germline, CDR1 is SGHVS and CDR2 is FNYEAQ. The CDR3 length is 14 residues. CDR3 residues: CASSSRASANVLTF. The CDR3 DNA follows: TGTGCCAGCAGCTCAAGGGCCTCGGCCAACGTCCTGACTTTC. The full variable domain, its missing parts supplied by reference TRBV7-6 and TRBJ2-6, is GAGVSQSPRYKVTKRGQDVALRCDPISGHVSLYWYRQALGQGPEFLTYFNYEAQQDKSGLPNDRFSAERPEGSISTLTIQRTEQRDSAMYRCASSSRASANVLTFGAGSRLTVL.

This clonotype was counted between two and nine times. This chain uses TRBV20-1 with TRBJ2-3; D uncertain. Germline lookup yields CDR1 DFQATT and CDR2 SNEGSKA (reference sequence). Trimming shortened V by 3 bases and J by 9 bases, and 10 bases separated the two germline ends. This CDR3 region has 11 residues. The chain's CDR3 is CSARVAQTQYF. CDR3 DNA sequence: TGCAGTGCTAGGGTAGCTCAAACGCAGTATTTT.

The rearrangement links TRBV6-1 to TRBJ1-6, with 9 bases that match TRBD1. This CDR3 region has 16 residues. Germline CDR1 is MNHNS and CDR2 is SASEGT. Trimming cost V 2 bases and J 4 bases; bases outside gene matches: 3. The CDR3 protein is CASSEIGTGYNSPLHF. DNA of the CDR3: TGTGCCAGCAGTGAAATCGGGACAGGGTATAATTCACCCCTCCACTTT.

Details on this clonotype: A junction boundary mismatches the germline segment, possibly from a read error. The rearrangement joins TRBV5-1 to TRBJ2-3; D gene uncertain. This CDR3 region has 14 residues. Germline-derived CDR1 and CDR2 are SGHRS and YFSETQ. This CDR3 reads CASSREDYTDTQYF. CDR3 sequence (DNA): TGCGCCAGCAGCAGAGAGGATTACACAGATACACAGTATTTT.

The rearrangement joins TRBV20-1 to TRBJ2-1, with TRBD1 as a possible D gene (5 bases). The V gene lost 4 bases and the J gene lost 9 bases, with 13 bases spanning the gap. This CDR3 is 12 amino acids long. The germline CDR1 and CDR2 sequences are DFQATT and SNEGSKA (reference sequence). The CDR3, as DNA: TGCAGTGCTACTCCACAGGACACTGAGCAGTTCTTC. This encodes CSATPQDTEQFF.

This clonotype has a handful of counts. The CDR3 DNA sequence: TGTGCCAGCAGCAAACTAGCTTGCTCCTACGAGCAGTACTTC. Encoded protein: CASSKLACSYEQYF. J is TRBJ2-7 and V is TRBV21-1; the D call of TRBD2 is as the table states it, not checked on the DNA. TRBV21-1 is listed as a pseudogene. The CDR3 spans 14 residues.

The table lists this clonotype with a few counts. A single base separates this from a much larger clone, so it may be a read error. J is TRBJ2-1 and V is TRBV25-1; TRBD2 is a possible D gene (5 bases). V gave up 7 bases and J gave up 4 bases, with 17 bases separating them. From germline, CDR1 is MGHDK and CDR2 SYGVNS. The CDR3 is 15 residues long. CDR3 amino acids: CASTPSAGCYNEQFF. CDR3 sequence (DNA): TGTGCCAGCACTCCTTCGGCGGGCTGTTACAATGAGCAGTTCTTC.

The rearrangement uses TRBV20-1 and TRBJ2-5; 8 bases line up with TRBD2. The length of the CDR3 is 14 residues. Looked up from germline, CDR1 is DFQATT and CDR2 is SNEGSKA (reference sequence). Unmatched junction bases numbered 10, after V lost 6 bases and J lost 4 bases. CDR3 residues: CSARQSGRIETQYF. The CDR3, as DNA: TGCAGTGCCCGTCAAAGCGGGAGAATAGAGACCCAGTACTTC.

The chain uses TRBV25-1 and TRBJ1-1; D not certain. Germline V lookup: CDR1 MGHDK, CDR2 SYGVNS. V lost 2 bases and J lost 0, with 7 bases in between. CDR3 size: 14 residues. CDR3 region: CASSEGSVNTEAFF. The CDR3 DNA follows: TGTGCCAGCAGTGAAGGGTCTGTGAACACTGAAGCTTTCTTT.

The rearrangement links TRBV28 to TRBJ2-5; 11 nucleotides line up with TRBD2. CDR3 size: 15 residues. Germline CDR1 and CDR2: MDHEN and SYDVKM. V dropped 7 bases and J dropped 11; count of bases not matched to a gene: 15. CDR3 bases: TGTGCCAGCACCCATGCTAGCGGGGGGCAGGGTGAGCAGTACTTC. The encoded protein is CASTHASGGQGEQYF.

This rearrangement joins TRBV11-2 to TRBJ2-4; D is unclear. Trimming removed 0 bases at V and 15 bases at J, with 15 bases between. This CDR3 is 13 amino acids long. In germline, CDR1 is SGHAT, CDR2 FQNNGV. The CDR3, as DNA: TGTGCCAGCAGCTTAGATGTTGGCGGAGAGCTGTACTTC. Its translation is CASSLDVGGELYF.

This CDR3 is CASSLQTRNTGELFF. DNA of the CDR3: TGTGCCAGCAGCTTACAGACCCGGAACACCGGGGAGCTGTTTTTT. The V call is TRBV7-2, the J call TRBJ2-2; no clear D. CDR1 is SGHTA, CDR2 FQGNSA, per germline. The CDR3 has 15 residues. Trimming stripped 2 bases from V and 1 base from J, with 8 bases between.

Details on this clonotype: Germline and junction disagree at one end, which may indicate a read error. The chain has TRBV20-1 and TRBJ2-1; TRBD2 agrees at 10 bases. The CDR3 spans 15 residues. Germline CDR1 is DFQATT and CDR2 is SNEGSKA (reference sequence). The CDR3 coding sequence is TGCAGTGCTAGAGCGATAGCGGGAGGTAGAAATGACCAGTTCTTC. Its protein product is CSARAIAGGRNDQFF.

V is TRBV6-6 and J is TRBJ1-1, with D hard to call. In germline, CDR1 is MNHNY, CDR2 SVGAGI (reference sequence). The CDR3 is 13 amino acids. V was shortened by 4 bases and J by 5 bases, with 11 bases between the two germline ends. CDR3 bases: TGTGCCAGCAGTTCCCATCCCGGGACTGAAGCTTTCTTT. Its translation is CASSSHPGTEAFF.

This clonotype was recorded a few times. The J gene is TRBJ2-6, the V gene TRBV28; D might be TRBD1 (6 bases). V shed 4 bases and J shed 4 bases, with 17 bases lying between them. The V gene's germline CDR1 is MDHEN and CDR2 SYDVKM. This CDR3 spans 17 amino acids. The DNA for the CDR3 is TGTGCCAGCAGTTACCTCTACGACAGGTCCGGGGCCAACGTCCTGACTTTC. Its translation is CASSYLYDRSGANVLTF.

The rearrangement uses TRBV4-3 and TRBJ2-3, with 7 bases matching TRBD2. The CDR3 extends over 18 amino acids. V lost 2 bases, J lost 0 bases, and 11 bases stayed unmatched. Germline loops: CDR1 LGHNA, CDR2 YSLEER. The CDR3 spells CASSQSMTSRSSTDTQYF. DNA for the CDR3: TGCGCCAGCAGCCAATCCATGACTAGCCGTTCTAGCACAGATACGCAGTATTTT.

The V gene is TRBV3-1, the J gene TRBJ2-5; D is undetermined. V was shortened by 1 base and J by 2 bases, with 14 bases between the two germline ends. This CDR3 is built from 16 residues. The germline CDR1 and CDR2 sequences are LGHDT and YNNKEL (reference sequence). This CDR3 is CASSQGSWAGQETQYF. The DNA for the CDR3 is TGTGCCAGCAGCCAAGGGAGTTGGGCAGGACAAGAGACCCAGTACTTC.

This clonotype has more than one count but fewer than ten. J is TRBJ2-7 and V is TRBV4-1; D not resolved. CDR1 MGHRA and CDR2 YSYEKL come from the germline V gene. The CDR3 is 15 amino acids. V was shortened by 0 bases and J by 0 bases, with 9 bases between the two germline ends. CDR3: CASSQDFRSSYEQYF. CDR3 in DNA: TGCGCCAGCAGCCAAGATTTCAGGAGCTCCTACGAGCAGTACTTC.

The V call is TRBV27, the J call TRBJ2-7; perhaps TRBD1 as D (6 bases). The CDR3 runs to 15 residues. CDR1 and CDR2 from the germline V gene are MNHEY and SMNVEV (reference sequence). V dropped 3 bases and J dropped 2 bases, with 14 bases sitting between them. The CDR3: CASSFSPTGTYEQYF. In DNA, the CDR3 is TGTGCCAGCAGTTTCTCTCCAACAGGGACCTACGAGCAGTACTTC.

This clonotype has just one count. The chain links TRBV20-1 to TRBJ2-1, with D perhaps matching TRBD2 (6 bases). Germline CDR1 DFQATT, CDR2 SNEGSKA (reference sequence). V was clipped by 7 bases and J by 9 bases, with 22 bases between them. This CDR3 spans 14 amino acids. The CDR3, as DNA: TGCAGTGTTGGGCCGGGACTCCAAGGGAGTGAGCAGTTCTTC. This codes for CSVGPGLQGSEQFF.

This clonotype was seen a single time. The chain recombines TRBV11-2 with TRBJ2-2, with 7 bases that match TRBD2. V lost 1 base, J lost 6 bases, and 5 bases stayed unmatched. The germline V gene encodes CDR1 SGHAT and CDR2 FQNNGV. The CDR3 runs 15 residues. CDR3 sequence: CASSLAAGASGELFF. The CDR3 DNA is TGTGCCAGCAGCTTAGCGGCGGGAGCATCCGGGGAGCTGTTTTTT.

DNA for the CDR3: TGCGCCAGCAGCATAAGGCCGGGACAACTCTACGAGCAGTACTTC. It is translated as CASSIRPGQLYEQYF. The chain employs TRBV5-1 and TRBJ2-7; perhaps TRBD1 as D (6 bases). The germline V and J ends were trimmed by 4 bases and 3 bases, with 17 bases remaining between them. Per germline, CDR1 SGHRS and CDR2 YFSETQ. This CDR3 comprises 15 residues.

This sequence joins TRBV28 and TRBJ2-3; the match to TRBD2 covers 11 bases. Germline lookup yields CDR1 MDHEN and CDR2 SYDVKM. After removal of 7 bases from V and 1 base from J, the junction contained 10 bases not matched to a gene. There are 17 residues in the CDR3. The CDR3 is CASTIAGGLYGTDTQYF. CDR3 DNA sequence: TGTGCCAGCACTATAGCGGGGGGGCTGTACGGCACAGATACGCAGTATTTT.

J is TRBJ1-2 and V is TRBV6-1; D gene unclear. Germline V gene sequence: CDR1 MNHNS, CDR2 SASEGT. V was shortened by 1 base and J by 1 base, with 7 bases between the two germline ends. The CDR3 spans 14 residues. Here the CDR3 reads CASSEVEVNYGYTF. The CDR3 DNA reads as TGTGCCAGCAGTGAAGTTGAGGTTAACTATGGCTACACCTTC.

In this sample, this clonotype turned up a few times. The gene calls are TRBV15 and TRBJ2-4; 7 bases map to TRBD2. The CDR3 is 17 amino acids. The V gene's germline CDR1 is LNHNV and CDR2 YYDKDF (reference sequence). V lost 3 bases to trimming and J lost 0 bases; unmatched junction nucleotides: 8. The CDR3 region has the DNA TGTGCCACCAGCAGGGGAGGGGTGTCTCTAGCCAAAAACATTCAGTACTTC. As protein: CATSRGGVSLAKNIQYF.